This is a list of T cell receptor beta chains from one sample in a study of response to subunit inactivated influenza vaccine. MiXCR, run by TCRdb on the RT-PCR reads, gives a single entry per CDR3 protein. The data hold 550,000 to 800,000 distinct CDR3 sequences, with 15% to 18% observed a single time. The starting material was PBMCs from blood, obtained 12 days after vaccination. These TCRs come from a man between 45 and 60 years old who received an inactivated influenza vaccine. Both conserved end residues are part of each CDR3. Each record gives: D gene, J gene, V gene, clone size, CDR3 protein, CDR3 DNA. A D gene is named only where the DNA matches it firmly. A clone size is listed for some rows: how often the clone was seen (once, few, many), or a class if it is expanded.

- | TRBJ1-1 | TRBV28 | - | CASSPSGTSFTEAFF | TGTGCCAGCAGTCCATCAGGGACCTCCTTCACTGAAGCTTTCTTT
- | TRBJ2-7 | TRBV28 | - | CASSIGSYEQYF | TGTGCCAGCAGCATTGGGTCCTACGAGCAGTACTTC
- | TRBJ2-5 | TRBV9 | many | CASSAGTTSGETQYF | TGTGCCAGCAGCGCGGGGACGACAAGCGGGGAGACCCAGTACTTC
- | TRBJ2-7 | TRBV29-1 | - | CSVEENYEQHF | TGCAGCGTTGAAGAGAACTACGAGCAGCACTTC
TRBD1 | TRBJ2-2 | TRBV6-1 | few | CASSTLRGHIGELFF | TGTGCCAGCAGTACCCTAAGGGGGCACATCGGGGAGCTGTTTTTT
- | TRBJ2-1 | TRBV4-3 | once | CASSQDSLTSYNEQFF | TGCGCCAGCAGCCAAGATTCGCTGACCTCCTACAATGAGCAGTTCTTC
- | TRBJ2-7 | TRBV12-3/TRBV12-4 | few | CASSLTTGNNEQYF | TGTGCCAGCAGTCTTACTACAGGGAACAACGAGCAGTACTTC
- | TRBJ1-4 | TRBV7-2 | few | CASSLAAGSGEKLFF | TGTGCCAGCAGCTTAGCGGCGGGGAGCGGTGAAAAACTGTTTTTT
- | TRBJ1-5 | TRBV19 | - | CASSATLFNQPQHF | TGTGCCAGTAGTGCCACACTCTTCAATCAGCCCCAGCATTTT
TRBD1 | TRBJ1-3 | TRBV18 | once | CASSPGQGKLSSGNTIYF | TGTGCCAGCTCACCAGGACAGGGTAAACTGAGCTCTGGAAACACCATATATTTT
- | TRBJ1-6 | TRBV5-1 | few | CASSPMGGRNSPLHF | TGCGCCAGCAGCCCCATGGGGGGCCGGAATTCACCCCTCCACTTT
- | TRBJ1-3 | TRBV5-1 | many | CASSLNSGNTIYF | TGCGCCAGCAGCCTGAATTCTGGAAACACCATATATTTT
TRBD1 | TRBJ1-1 | TRBV7-9 | - | CASSGGQGYAFF | TGTGCCAGCAGCGGCGGACAGGGGTACGCTTTCTTT
TRBD2 | TRBJ2-1 | TRBV20-1 | many | CSPLPSSGLYNEQFF | TGCAGCCCCCTTCCCTCTAGCGGCCTCTACAATGAGCAGTTCTTC
- | TRBJ2-1 | TRBV7-2 | - | CASSTLSGVEQFF | TGTGCCAGCAGCACCCTGTCGGGAGTTGAGCAGTTCTTC
- | TRBJ2-1 | TRBV30 | - | CAWRDGHNEQFF | TGTGCCTGGAGGGACGGCCACAATGAGCAGTTCTTC
TRBD2 | TRBJ2-5 | TRBV6-1 | - | CASSANLDSKAGGPGETQYF | TGTGCCAGCAGTGCCAACCTTGACAGTAAAGCGGGAGGACCCGGAGAGACCCAGTACTTC
- | TRBJ2-5 | TRBV5-1 | few | CASRTGGKQETQYF | TGCGCCAGCCGGACTGGGGGGAAGCAAGAGACCCAGTACTTC
TRBD1 | TRBJ1-2 | TRBV5-1 | - | CASSPTTGGAYGYTF | TGCGCCAGCAGCCCTACGACAGGGGGAGCCTATGGCTACACCTTC
- | TRBJ2-7 | TRBV21-1 | - | CASSKWTSGSSYEQYF | TGTGCCAGCAGCAAGTGGACTAGCGGGAGCTCCTACGAGCAGTACTTC
- | TRBJ1-1 | TRBV7-2 | few | CASSTDRLTEAFF | TGTGCCAGCAGCACGGACAGACTCACTGAAGCTTTCTTT
- | TRBJ1-6 | TRBV7-2 | - | CASSLAWGGGNSPLHF | TGTGCCAGCAGCTTAGCATGGGGTGGGGGTAATTCACCCCTCCACTTT
- | TRBJ2-7 | TRBV5-6 | - | CASSSKHGSYEQYF | TGTGCCAGCAGCTCCAAACATGGTTCCTACGAGCAGTACTTC
- | TRBJ2-1 | TRBV20-1 | many | CSAMSPIGAEDNEQFF | TGCAGTGCGATGTCCCCGATAGGAGCGGAAGACAATGAGCAGTTCTTC
- | TRBJ2-3 | TRBV20-1 | few | CSAAGAGSTDTQYF | TGCAGTGCAGCTGGAGCCGGGAGCACAGATACGCAGTATTTT
TRBD1 | TRBJ2-7 | TRBV19 | - | CASSTRQGAQSPSYEQYF | TGTGCCAGTAGTACCCGACAGGGGGCTCAAAGCCCTTCCTACGAGCAGTACTTC
- | TRBJ2-1 | TRBV11-1 | - | CASSPSVGPPLSSYNEQFF | TGTGCCAGCAGCCCCTCAGTTGGGCCTCCCCTAAGCTCCTACAATGAGCAGTTCTTC
TRBD1 | TRBJ2-1 | TRBV18 | few | CASSTGTGGAYNEQFF | TGTGCCAGCTCAACAGGGACAGGGGGCGCTTACAATGAGCAGTTCTTC
TRBD2 | TRBJ2-7 | TRBV2 | - | CASRRTSGFYEQYF | TGTGCCAGCAGACGGACTAGCGGGTTCTACGAGCAGTACTTC
- | TRBJ2-7 | TRBV20-1 | many | CSARDSAYEQYF | TGCAGTGCTAGAGATTCGGCCTACGAGCAGTACTTC
TRBD1 | TRBJ1-2 | TRBV12-3/TRBV12-4 | few | CASSLGTGANYGYTF | TGTGCCAGCAGCCTCGGGACAGGAGCTAACTATGGCTACACCTTC
- | TRBJ2-3 | TRBV6-2/TRBV6-3 | few | CASSYLGGINTQYF | TGTGCCAGCAGTTACCTGGGCGGGATAAATACGCAGTATTTT
TRBD2 | TRBJ2-3 | TRBV10-3 | few | CAISESTLWTSDSDTQYF | TGTGCCATCAGTGAGTCGACTCTGTGGACTAGCGATTCAGATACGCAGTATTTT
- | TRBJ2-7 | TRBV11-3 | - | CASSLDRDWARSYEQYF | TGTGCCAGCAGCTTAGATCGAGATTGGGCTAGGTCCTACGAGCAGTACTTC
- | TRBJ1-2 | TRBV29-1 | - | CSVGQSANYGYTF | TGCAGCGTTGGACAGTCAGCTAACTATGGCTACACCTTC